One sample yielded the 11 T cell receptor beta chains listed below, sequenced in a study of blood T cell repertoires in COVID-19. TCRdb's copy holds only in-frame clones and misses some; the assay was immunoSEQ multiplex PCR. The sample carries roughly 150,000 clones, approximately 86% recorded once. The specimen was PBMCs or T cells enriched from blood (not recorded which). The receptor source for this set is a man aged 60-69 years who had recovered from COVID-19.

This chain connects TRBV7-9 to TRBJ2-1; 7 bases agree with TRBD1. V was pared by 5 bases and J by 6 bases, with 1 base of the junction left unmatched. Germline V gene sequence: CDR1 SEHNR, CDR2 FQNEAQ (reference sequence). The length of the CDR3 is 12 residues. For the CDR3, the DNA is TGTGCCAGCAGCGACAGGGTCAATGAGCAGTTCTTC. Translating gives CASSDRVNEQFF.

V is TRBV6-1 and J is TRBJ2-5, with a possible D match to TRBD1 (5 bases). Deletions cut 5 bases from V and 1 base from J, with 8 bases between. CDR3 length: 13 residues. Germline loops: CDR1 MNHNS, CDR2 SASEGT. The chain's CDR3 is CASSLDTQETQYF. DNA for the CDR3: TGTGCCAGCAGTCTGGACACCCAAGAGACCCAGTACTTC.

J is TRBJ1-1 and V is TRBV5-1; 9 positions agree with TRBD1. V gave up 0 bases and J gave up 4 bases; unmatched junction bases: 13. The CDR3 loop spans 18 amino acids. Germline V gives CDR1 SGHRS, CDR2 YFSETQ. CDR3 loop: CASSLAEASRDRATEAFF. CDR3 nucleotide sequence: TGCGCCAGCAGCTTGGCCGAGGCGTCTAGGGACAGGGCCACTGAAGCTTTCTTT. Complete variable domain (other parts from reference TRBV5-1 and TRBJ1-1): KAGVTQTPRYLIKTRGQQVTLSCSPISGHRSVSWYQQTPGQGLQFLFEYFSETQRNKGNFPGRFSGRQFSNSRSEMNVSTLELGDSALYLCASSLAEASRDRATEAFFGQGTRLTVV.

The chain employs TRBV5-4 and TRBJ1-4, with D hard to call. The CDR3 covers 14 residues. Germline-derived CDR1 and CDR2 are SGHNT and YYREEE (reference sequence). V lost 2 bases and J 2 bases, leaving 7 bases between the germline ends. The CDR3 loop is CASSLTGTNEKLFF. CDR3 DNA: TGTGCCAGCAGCTTAACCGGGACTAATGAAAAACTGTTTTTT.

V gene TRBV6-5 combines with J gene TRBJ2-1; 7 bases agree with TRBD2. V was pared by 7 bases and J by 9 bases, with 15 bases of the junction left unmatched. This CDR3 is built from 15 residues. The V gene's germline CDR1 is MNHEY and CDR2 SVGAGI. CDR3 amino acids: CASTPPIGGISEQFF. The DNA of the CDR3 is TGTGCCAGCACCCCCCCAATCGGGGGGATTAGTGAGCAGTTCTTC.

CDR3 bases: TGCGCCAGCAGCCCCGCCGGGGTGGGTTTAAGGTCACCCCTCCACTTT. Translation: CASSPAGVGLRSPLHF. The chain carries TRBV4-1 and TRBJ1-6, with unresolved D. V was cut by 4 bases and J by 10 bases, with 20 bases left in between. Germline V CDR1 and CDR2: MGHRA, YSYEKL. The CDR3 consists of 16 residues.

The chain has TRBV5-4 and TRBJ2-7; 9 nucleotides line up with TRBD2. The germline V gene encodes CDR1 SGHNT and CDR2 YYREEE (reference sequence). V lost 4 bases and J lost 6; bases outside the gene matches: 14. This CDR3 spans 16 amino acids. CDR3 in DNA: TGTGCCAGCAGCCCCACTGGAAGCGGGAGGACGGGCGAGCAGTACTTC. It yields the protein CASSPTGSGRTGEQYF.

The chain links TRBV5-1 to TRBJ2-1; D gene ambiguous. Germline assignment: CDR1 SGHRS and CDR2 YFSETQ. V was pared by 1 base and J by 5 bases, with 16 bases between. The CDR3 is 16 amino acids. CDR3 region: CASSLKVTEVNNEQFF. CDR3 coding DNA: TGCGCCAGCAGCTTGAAGGTTACCGAGGTAAACAATGAGCAGTTCTTC.

This sequence joins TRBV2 and TRBJ2-2; 10 positions agree with TRBD2. Germline lookup yields CDR1 SNHLY and CDR2 FYNNEI. V gave up 1 base and J gave up 0 bases; unmatched junction bases: 2. This CDR3 has 17 residues. In nucleotides, the CDR3 is TGTGCCAGCAGTGAAGGTAGCGGGAGGACGAACACCGGGGAGCTGTTTTTT. Translating it yields CASSEGSGRTNTGELFF.

The chain recombines TRBV6-5 with TRBJ1-3; no clear D. V lost 2 bases, J lost 0 bases, and 11 bases lay in between. CDR1 MNHEY and CDR2 SVGAGI come from the germline V gene. CDR3 length: 16 amino acids. In DNA, the CDR3 is TGTGCCAGCAGTTACCCCCCACCCGGCTCTGGAAACACCATATATTTT. Translated: CASSYPPPGSGNTIYF.

J is TRBJ2-3 and V is TRBV7-9, with 11 bases that match TRBD2. V was pared by 5 bases and J by 6 bases, with 10 bases of the junction left unmatched. Germline V CDR1 and CDR2: SEHNR, FQNEAQ (reference sequence). The CDR3 loop spans 16 amino acids. DNA for the CDR3: TGTGCCAGCAGCGAAAGAGGCCTAGCGGGGGGTGATACGCAGTATTTT. Translated, it gives CASSERGLAGGDTQYF.